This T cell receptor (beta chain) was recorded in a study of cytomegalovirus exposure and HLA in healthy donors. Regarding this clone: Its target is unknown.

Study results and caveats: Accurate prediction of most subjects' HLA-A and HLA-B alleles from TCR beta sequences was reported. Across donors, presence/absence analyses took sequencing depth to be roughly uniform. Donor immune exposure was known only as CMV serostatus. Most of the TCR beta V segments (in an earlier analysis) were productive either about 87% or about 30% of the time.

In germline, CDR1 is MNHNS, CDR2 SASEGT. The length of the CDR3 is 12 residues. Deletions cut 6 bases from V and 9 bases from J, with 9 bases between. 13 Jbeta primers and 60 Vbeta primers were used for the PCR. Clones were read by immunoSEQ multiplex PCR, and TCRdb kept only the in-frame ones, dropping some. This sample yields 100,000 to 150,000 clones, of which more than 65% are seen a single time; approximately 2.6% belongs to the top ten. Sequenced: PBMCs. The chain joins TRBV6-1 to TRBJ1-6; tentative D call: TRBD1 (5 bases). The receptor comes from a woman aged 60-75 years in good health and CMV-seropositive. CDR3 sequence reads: CASRGGTSPLHF. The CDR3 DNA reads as TGTGCCAGCAGGGGGGGAACTTCACCCCTCCACTTT.